The entry below describes one T cell receptor beta chain. Its specific antigen is unknown. Nothing much larger sits one base from this clone, and base qualities are not available. The record originates from a study of shared clonotypes between healthy human individuals (dated by TCRdb to the early 2020s). Notes on the research overall: Two women and a few men aged 18 to 49 years were included in the cohort. Leukapheresis yielded between about 0.85 and 10 billion PBMCs per donor. Libraries were prepared and TCR repertoires were sequenced by different laboratories using diverse techniques, in order to increase sequencing depth and limit assay-specific biases. Blood TCR repertoires of roughly 5 healthy adults were deeply sequenced to estimate repertoire size and the extent of clonotype sharing between individuals. On the study overall, not on this receptor specifically: Because the study included only a small number of donors, the genetic and exposure-history diversity represented was limited. Based on pairwise subsampling, the degree of clonotype sharing among donors was expected to be affected by sequencing depth. Only blood was sampled, and tissue TCR repertoires likely differ from those in blood.

Counted from cysteine to phenylalanine, this CDR3 has 14 amino acids. The DNA shown is the 42-base CDR3, in frame from base 1. A distance of 14 bases separates the germline ends of V and J, which lose 4 bases and 6 bases respectively. CDR1 and CDR2 are drawn from the germline V gene: SGHRS, YFSETQ. Using the deep immunoSEQ assay, TCR CDR3 regions were amplified from genomic DNA by multiplex PCR. Genomic DNA extracted from each cell subset was distributed evenly over all wells of several immunoSEQ 96-well plates, and each plate served as one replicate. Each replicate PCR for unsorted PBMC received approximately 0.3 ug genomic DNA, equal to approximately 30,000 T cell genomes. Unsorted PBMC genomic DNA was sequenced across ten immunoSEQ deep assay plates. Purified libraries were measured with a Qubit 3.0 fluorometer, size-checked on a Bioanalyzer 2100, and measured again with the KAPA Library Quantification kit. Each immunoSEQ 96-well plate was sequenced on its own single-read 150-cycle Illumina NextSeq 550 flow cell. Under the source paper's analysis protocol: Because the immunoSEQ output included only junctional sequences and no quality scores, the filtering could not be the same as the filtering used for full-length reads. Sequences were annotated with PyIR, a Python wrapper for IgBLAST v1.9, using IMGT germline references to assign V/J genes and CDR3. Any read was removed if the V/J assignment was weak (E-value above 1e-6), the CDR3 was missing, or the read contained stop codons, out-of-frame junctions, or ambiguous translated residues. V3J clonotypes were defined by identical inferred V gene, J gene, and CDR3 amino acid sequence. To compute the percentage overlap between repertoires, the number of shared unique clonotypes was divided by the size of the smaller repertoire. Repertoire richness was assessed with RTK rarefaction, the Chao1 estimator, and Recon v2.1 estimates of unobserved clonotypes. In TCRdb, the immuneACCESS table is reduced to in-frame sequences with V and J assigned. These tables do not hold every clone; where another copy was compared, an unresolved V gene accounts for under half, and the others remain unexplained. From that table come the V and J calls and clone size; the DNA was used to work out D and trimming. This sample is represented by 400,000 to 600,000 clones; about 76% of them were singletons. Roughly an eighth of the sample belongs to the ten largest clones.

Donors were healthy HIV-negative adults with no recently reported acute infections or vaccinations. Only Caucasian adults living in Nashville, Tennessee, USA were represented among the donors. In the unsorted samples, 70 million to 95 million PBMCs were counted, and genomic DNA was extracted using the QIAamp DNA Blood Mini kit. Blood was collected by leukapheresis, and PBMCs were isolated by Ficoll-Histopaque density gradient centrifugation and then cryopreserved in liquid nitrogen vapor phase. The rearranged segments are TRBV5-1 and TRBJ2-1; the D gene is perhaps TRBD1 or TRBD2, each of them matching over 5 bases. The sample consisted of PBMCs. The receptor was isolated from a woman aged 40 to 55 in good health. Some clones in this sample may be carry-over from other donors' samples. For the CDR3, the sequence is CASSPVGDRNEQFF. The nucleotide sequence is given as TGCGCCAGCAGCCCCGTAGGGGACCGCAATGAGCAGTTCTTC.